This is a list of T cell receptor beta chains from one sample in a study of EBV T-cell therapy then PD-1 blockade in nasopharyngeal carcinoma. These receptors are not linked to any known antigen. Using immunoSEQ multiplex PCR, the repertoire was profiled, and TCRdb retains in-frame clones only, with some absent. Of over 15,000 clones in the sample, 84% were seen once. The material sequenced was CD8+ T cells from blood, taken between days 25 and 35 from a patient whose treatment included autologous EBV-specific T cells and nivolumab. The receptors shown here come from a man in his forties or fifties with nasopharyngeal carcinoma. The CDR3 runs from the conserved cysteine through the conserved F or W. Only some rows state a clone size, as once, few, many or a class for expanded clones.

>TRBV9|once
CASSERSTDTQYF
>TRBV3-1/TRBV3-2|-
CASRTGQGGPYNEQFF
>TRBV7-9|once
CASSWEARGTEAFF
>TRBV13|-
CASSLSTGSRGEQYF
>TRBV6-5|-
CASRRTGRNQPQHF
>TRBV7-9|-
CASSGYRTGEGDYGYTF
>TRBV20-1|-
CSASLQGYNSPLHF
>TRBV21-1|once
CASISLFEGWYTGELFF
>TRBV9|-
CASSVDGSYEQYF
>TRBV3-1/TRBV3-2|few
CASSRGENTYNEQFF
>TRBV7-9|-
CASSLGGISYEQYF
>TRBV7-2|-
CASSPERAYNEQFF
>TRBV2|-
CASREPGNSNQPQHF
>TRBV27|-
CASSLGKEYNSPLHF